Listed here is a single T cell receptor (beta chain). The clone's antigen remains unknown. Just one base apart from a much larger clone, this may be a read error. Donors were healthy HIV-negative adults with no recently reported acute infections or vaccinations. Every donor was a Caucasian adult living in Nashville, Tennessee, USA. Magnetic negative selection was used to enrich CD4+ T cells, after which naive cells were positively selected on CD45RA and the negative fraction became the memory subset. Blood was obtained by leukapheresis, after which PBMCs were separated by Ficoll-Histopaque density gradient centrifugation and cryopreserved in liquid nitrogen vapor phase. Purity and quantity of every magnetically sorted T cell population were checked by analytical flow cytometry. Genomic DNA was isolated from every sorted fraction and measured by UV absorbance on a Nanodrop 2000c. TCR CDR3 regions were amplified from genomic DNA by multiplex PCR using the deep immunoSEQ assay. Genomic DNA extracted from each cell subset was distributed evenly over all wells of several immunoSEQ 96-well plates, and each plate served as one replicate. For sorted subsets, approximately 210 ng genomic DNA, equal to approximately 30,000 T cell genomes, was loaded into each replicate PCR. The purified libraries were quantified using a Qubit 3.0 fluorometer, sized with a Bioanalyzer 2100, and then quantified again using the KAPA Library Quantification kit. Every immunoSEQ 96-well plate was sequenced on a separate single-read 150-cycle Illumina NextSeq 550 flow cell. The authors processed their data as follows. Because the immunoSEQ output included only junctional sequences and no quality scores, the filtering could not be the same as the filtering used for full-length reads. Sequences were annotated with PyIR, a Python wrapper for IgBLAST v1.9, and V/J genes and CDR3 were assigned using IMGT germline references. Reads were filtered out if the reads had weak V/J assignments (E-value above 1e-6), no CDR3, stop codons, out-of-frame junctions, or ambiguous translated residues. V3J clonotypes were defined by identical inferred V gene, J gene, and CDR3 amino acid sequence. The percentage overlap between two repertoires was calculated by dividing the number of shared unique clonotypes by the size of the smaller repertoire. Three approaches were used to assess repertoire richness: RTK rarefaction, the Chao1 estimator, and Recon v2.1 estimates of unobserved clonotypes. Generation probabilities for all TCRbeta clonotypes obtained by the gDNA method from a handful of donors were computed using OLGA. TCRdb limited this immuneACCESS table to in-frame rearrangements with V and J called. A share of clones is missing; checked studies link under half to unresolved V genes, and the rest is unexplained. The DNA gave D and trimming, while V, J and clone size come from that table. In all, the sample holds over 700,000 clones, and roughly two thirds of those were seen once. Under 2% of the sample is in the top ten clones.

From a lookup of the germline V gene, CDR1 and CDR2 are KGHSH and LQKENI. The CDR3 measures 13 amino acids from cysteine to phenylalanine. The entry retains the CDR3 DNA only, 39 bases that are in frame from base 1. V and J lose 2 bases and 2 bases, and a span of 3 bases separates them. This specimen belongs to a study of shared clonotypes between healthy human individuals (dated by TCRdb to 2018 to 2020). Study-wide context: A few men and a couple of women, aged 18 to 49 years, made up the cohort. Libraries were prepared and TCR repertoires were sequenced by different laboratories using diverse techniques, in order to increase sequencing depth and limit assay-specific biases. Per donor, three plates each were used for CD4 naive and CD4 memory, two for CD8 naive, and one for CD8 memory. Blood TCR repertoires of roughly 5 healthy adults were deeply sequenced to estimate repertoire size and the extent of clonotype sharing between individuals. Leukapheresis yielded between about 0.94 and 9 billion PBMCs per donor. The study at large found these results: Rarefaction of sorted-subset datasets indicated incomplete sequencing despite the large sequencing depth. Pairwise subsampling indicated that sequencing depth was expected to affect the degree of clonotype sharing among donors. Because the study included only a small number of donors, the genetic and exposure-history diversity represented was limited. Naive subsets generally had larger estimated clonotype richness than memory subsets. Sampling was restricted to blood, and TCR repertoires in tissue are likely to differ from TCR repertoires in blood. Sharing across several donors was observed for approximately 5% of naive CD4, 3% to 4% of naive CD8, roughly 2.4% of memory CD4, and approximately 0.41% of memory CD8 clonotypes. Compared with non-shared clonotypes, the clonotypes found in all four sorted-subset donors had higher generation probabilities.

The chain is assembled from TRBV18 and TRBJ1-4; the D gene assignment is ambiguous. This clonotype originated in a woman in her thirties in good health. Sequencing was performed on memory CD4+ T cells sorted from blood. In light of the paper, this sample's cell subset or site label describes: CD45RA-negative fraction. The DNA sequence is TGTGCCAGCTCACCAGGGACTAATGAAAAACTGTTTTTT. Translation gives CASSPGTNEKLFF.